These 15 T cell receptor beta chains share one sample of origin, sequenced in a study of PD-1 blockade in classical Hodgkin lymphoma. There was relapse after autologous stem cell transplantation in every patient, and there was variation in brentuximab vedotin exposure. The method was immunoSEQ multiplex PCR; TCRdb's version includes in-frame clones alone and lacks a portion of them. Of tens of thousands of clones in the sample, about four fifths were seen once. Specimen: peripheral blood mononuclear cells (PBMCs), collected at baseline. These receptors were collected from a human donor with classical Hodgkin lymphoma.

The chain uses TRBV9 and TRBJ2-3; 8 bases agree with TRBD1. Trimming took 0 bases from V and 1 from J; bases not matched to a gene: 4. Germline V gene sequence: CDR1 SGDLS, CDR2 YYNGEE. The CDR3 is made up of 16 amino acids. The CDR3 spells CASSVGVDRGTDTQYF. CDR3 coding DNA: TGTGCCAGCAGCGTAGGTGTGGACAGGGGCACAGATACGCAGTATTTT.

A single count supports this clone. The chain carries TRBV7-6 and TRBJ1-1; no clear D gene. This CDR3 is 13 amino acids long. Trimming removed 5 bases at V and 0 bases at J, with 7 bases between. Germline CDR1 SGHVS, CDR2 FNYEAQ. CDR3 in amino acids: CASSGGLNTEAFF. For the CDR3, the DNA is TGTGCCAGCAGCGGCGGACTGAACACTGAAGCTTTCTTT.

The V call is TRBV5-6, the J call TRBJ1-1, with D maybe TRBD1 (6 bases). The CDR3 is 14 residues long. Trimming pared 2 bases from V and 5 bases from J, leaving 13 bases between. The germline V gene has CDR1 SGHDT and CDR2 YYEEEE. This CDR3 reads CASSLRGSRTEAFF. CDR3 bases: TGTGCCAGCAGCTTAAGGGGGAGTAGGACTGAAGCTTTCTTT.

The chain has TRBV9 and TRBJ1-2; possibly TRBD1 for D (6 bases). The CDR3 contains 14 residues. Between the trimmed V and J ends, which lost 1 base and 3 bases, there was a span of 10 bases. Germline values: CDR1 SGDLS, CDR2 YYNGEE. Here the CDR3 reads CASSVRTADYGYTF. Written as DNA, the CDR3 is TGTGCCAGCAGCGTAAGGACAGCGGACTATGGCTACACCTTC.

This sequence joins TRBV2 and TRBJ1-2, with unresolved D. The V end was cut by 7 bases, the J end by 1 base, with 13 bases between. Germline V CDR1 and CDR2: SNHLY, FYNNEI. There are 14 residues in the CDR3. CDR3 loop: CASTPEGYNYGYTF. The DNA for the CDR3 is TGTGCCAGCACCCCGGAAGGGTATAACTATGGCTACACCTTC. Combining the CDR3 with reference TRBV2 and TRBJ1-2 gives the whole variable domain EPEVTQTPSHQVTQMGQEVILRCVPISNHLYFYWYRQILGQKVEFLVSFYNNEISEKSEIFDDQFSVERPDGSNFTLKIRSTKLEDSAMYFCASTPEGYNYGYTFGSGTRLTVV.

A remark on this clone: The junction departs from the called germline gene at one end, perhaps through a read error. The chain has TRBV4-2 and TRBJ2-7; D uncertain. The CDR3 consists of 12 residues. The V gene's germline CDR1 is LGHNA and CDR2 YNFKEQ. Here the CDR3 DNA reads TGTGCCAGCAGTCAAGAAGGACGGGAGCAGTACTTC. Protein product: CASSQEGREQYF.

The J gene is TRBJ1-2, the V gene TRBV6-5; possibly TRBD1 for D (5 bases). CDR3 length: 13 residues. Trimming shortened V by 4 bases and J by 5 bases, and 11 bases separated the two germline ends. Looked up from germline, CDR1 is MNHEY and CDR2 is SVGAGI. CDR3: CASSLYQGYGYTF. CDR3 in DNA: TGTGCCAGCAGTTTATATCAGGGTTATGGCTACACCTTC.

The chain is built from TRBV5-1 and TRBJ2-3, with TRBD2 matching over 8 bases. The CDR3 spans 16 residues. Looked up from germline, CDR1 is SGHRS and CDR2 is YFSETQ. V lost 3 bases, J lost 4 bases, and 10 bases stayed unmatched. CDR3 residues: CASSSNKRGGADTQYF. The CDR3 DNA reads TGCGCCAGCAGCTCGAATAAACGGGGGGGTGCAGATACGCAGTATTTT.

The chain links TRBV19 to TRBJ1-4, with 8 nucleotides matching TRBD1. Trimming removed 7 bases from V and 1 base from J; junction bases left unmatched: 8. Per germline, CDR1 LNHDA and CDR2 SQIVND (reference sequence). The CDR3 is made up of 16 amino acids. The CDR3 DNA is TGTGCCAGTACCCCGACAGGGGCGGGAACTAATGAAAAACTGTTTTTT. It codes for CASTPTGAGTNEKLFF.

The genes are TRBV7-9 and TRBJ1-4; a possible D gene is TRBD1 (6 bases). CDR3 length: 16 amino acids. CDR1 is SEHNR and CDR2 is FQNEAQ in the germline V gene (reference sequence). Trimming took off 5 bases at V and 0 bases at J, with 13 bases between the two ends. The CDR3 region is CASSVQGTTTNEKLFF. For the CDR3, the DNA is TGTGCCAGCAGCGTACAGGGCACCACAACTAATGAAAAACTGTTTTTT.

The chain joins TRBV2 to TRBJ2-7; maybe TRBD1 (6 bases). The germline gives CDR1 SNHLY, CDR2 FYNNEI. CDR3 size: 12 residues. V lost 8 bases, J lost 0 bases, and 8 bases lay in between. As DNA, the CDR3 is TGTGCCAGCCGGGACACCTCCTACGAGCAGTACTTC. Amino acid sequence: CASRDTSYEQYF.

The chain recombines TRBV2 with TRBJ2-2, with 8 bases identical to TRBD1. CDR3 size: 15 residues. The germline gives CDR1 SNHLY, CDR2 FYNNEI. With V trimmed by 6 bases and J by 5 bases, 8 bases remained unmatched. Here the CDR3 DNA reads TGTGCCAGCAGGGAGGACAGGGTAGGGACCGGGGAGCTGTTTTTT. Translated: CASREDRVGTGELFF.

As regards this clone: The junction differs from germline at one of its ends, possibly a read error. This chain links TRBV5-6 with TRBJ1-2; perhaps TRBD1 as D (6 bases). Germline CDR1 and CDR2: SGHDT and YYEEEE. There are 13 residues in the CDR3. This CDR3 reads CASNPKGSRQAFF. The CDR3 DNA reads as TGTGCCAGCAACCCCAAGGGGTCTAGACAGGCCTTCTTC.

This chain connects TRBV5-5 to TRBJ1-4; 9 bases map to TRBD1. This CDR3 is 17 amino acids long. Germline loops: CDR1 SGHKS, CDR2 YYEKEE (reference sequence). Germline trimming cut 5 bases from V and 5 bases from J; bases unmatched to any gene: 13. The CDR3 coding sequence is TGTGCCAGCAGTTATGTCCCGGGACAGGGTCAAAATGAAAAACTGTTTTTT. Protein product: CASSYVPGQGQNEKLFF.

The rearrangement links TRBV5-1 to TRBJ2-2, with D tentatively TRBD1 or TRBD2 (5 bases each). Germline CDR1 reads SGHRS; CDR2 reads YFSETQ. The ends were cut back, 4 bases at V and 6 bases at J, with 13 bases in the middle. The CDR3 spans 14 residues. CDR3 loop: CASSIRGEAGELFF. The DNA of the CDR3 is TGCGCCAGCAGCATAAGAGGGGAAGCCGGGGAGCTGTTTTTT.